This T cell receptor beta chain is from a study of neurological immune-mediated disorders. General study results and limits: The greatest degree of TCR clonal expansion was observed in HTLV-1-associated myelopathy, with the lowest in multiple sclerosis, below that of healthy controls. Private repertoires in all groups were suggested by the absence of shared CDR3 amino acid sequences among expanded clones across subjects.

This clonotype came up many times. Antigen specificity is unknown. Per the germline V gene, CDR1 is SGHRS and CDR2 is YFSETQ. With 5 bases removed from V and 3 bases from J, the gap between germline ends came to 11 bases. The CDR3 runs 13 residues. As for the cDNA, it was generated by 5'RACE with 10-nucleotide random UMIs. MiXCR, run by TCRdb on the 5' RACE reads, gives a single entry per CDR3 protein. The data hold 57,000 or so distinct CDR3 sequences, with more than 7.5% observed a single time. Noted time point: longitudinal time-point 2. This TCR came from a man younger than 45 in good health. The genes are TRBV5-1 and TRBJ2-5; tentative D call: TRBD2 (6 bases). The sample comprised PBMCs. CDR3 residues: CASRERVEETQYF. For the CDR3, the DNA is TGCGCCAGCAGAGAGCGGGTAGAAGAGACCCAGTACTTC.